A selection of T cell receptor beta chains follows, all from one sample in a study of T cell responses to AZD1222 COVID-19 vaccine. Assay used: immunoSEQ multiplex PCR; TCRdb lists only in-frame clones, some missing. The profile shows about 130,000 clones, roughly 90% of them singletons. Sequencing was performed on peripheral blood, taken on day 0 of AZD1222 vaccination. Every receptor here comes from an adult in good health. Both conserved end residues are part of each CDR3. Each record gives: V gene, clone size, D gene, CDR3 length, J gene, CDR3 protein, CDR3 DNA. A D gene is named only where the DNA matches it firmly. Size tells how often a clone was seen (once, few, many) or the class of an expanded clone, and some rows leave it out.

v_gene: TRBV4-3
abundance: .
d_gene: .
len: 16
j_gene: TRBJ1-2
CDR3aa: CASSQDSREANYGYTF
CDR3nt: TGCGCCAGCAGCCAAGATAGTAGAGAAGCTAACTATGGCTACACCTTC

v_gene: TRBV3-1/TRBV3-2
abundance: once
d_gene: .
len: 15
j_gene: TRBJ1-5
CDR3aa: CASSQVAGVGQPQHF
CDR3nt: TGTGCCAGCAGCCAAGTTGCAGGGGTGGGTCAGCCCCAGCATTTT

v_gene: TRBV28
abundance: few
d_gene: TRBD1
len: 16
j_gene: TRBJ1-5
CDR3aa: CASSPPGQSYNQPQHF
CDR3nt: TGTGCCAGCAGTCCGCCGGGACAGAGCTACAATCAGCCCCAGCATTTT

v_gene: TRBV19
abundance: .
d_gene: .
len: 14
j_gene: TRBJ2-5
CDR3aa: CASSIGALRETQYF
CDR3nt: TGTGCCAGTAGTATAGGGGCCCTGCGAGAGACCCAGTACTTC

v_gene: TRBV6-5
abundance: .
d_gene: .
len: 12
j_gene: TRBJ2-2
CDR3aa: CASSSNTGELFF
CDR3nt: TGTGCCAGCAGTTCAAACACCGGGGAGCTGTTTTTT

v_gene: TRBV9
abundance: .
d_gene: TRBD2
len: 14
j_gene: TRBJ2-5
CDR3aa: CASSASGAQETQYF
CDR3nt: TGTGCCAGCAGCGCAAGCGGGGCCCAAGAGACCCAGTACTTC

v_gene: TRBV27
abundance: .
d_gene: .
len: 15
j_gene: TRBJ1-5
CDR3aa: CASSSGTPGVQPQHF
CDR3nt: TGTGCCAGCAGTTCGGGGACACCAGGGGTGCAGCCCCAGCATTTT

v_gene: TRBV2
abundance: .
d_gene: .
len: 13
j_gene: TRBJ2-1
CDR3aa: CASSVTLMYEQFF
CDR3nt: TGTGCCAGCAGTGTAACTTTGATGTATGAGCAGTTCTTC

v_gene: TRBV6-5
abundance: .
d_gene: TRBD1
len: 13
j_gene: TRBJ2-7
CDR3aa: CASSKDRRYEQYF
CDR3nt: TGTGCCAGCAGCAAGGACAGGAGATACGAGCAGTACTTC

v_gene: TRBV7-2
abundance: once
d_gene: .
len: 15
j_gene: TRBJ1-1
CDR3aa: CASSPLGAGNTEAFF
CDR3nt: TGTGCCAGCAGCCCGCTTGGGGCGGGGAACACTGAAGCTTTCTTT

v_gene: TRBV30
abundance: .
d_gene: .
len: 13
j_gene: TRBJ1-6
CDR3aa: CAWKGGNNSPLHF
CDR3nt: TGTGCCTGGAAGGGCGGGAATAATTCACCCCTCCACTTT

v_gene: TRBV19
abundance: .
d_gene: .
len: 11
j_gene: TRBJ1-2
CDR3aa: CATSRAEGYTF
CDR3nt: TGTGCCACTTCCAGGGCGGAGGGCTACACCTTC

v_gene: TRBV14
abundance: .
d_gene: .
len: 14
j_gene: TRBJ1-1
CDR3aa: CASSEALMNTEAFF
CDR3nt: TGTGCCAGCAGCGAAGCCTTAATGAACACTGAAGCTTTCTTT

v_gene: TRBV6-2/TRBV6-3
abundance: .
d_gene: .
len: 18
j_gene: TRBJ2-2
CDR3aa: CASSYDRSQGRNTGELFF
CDR3nt: TGTGCCAGCAGTTACGATCGATCTCAGGGAAGGAACACCGGGGAGCTGTTTTTT

v_gene: TRBV3-1/TRBV3-2
abundance: .
d_gene: .
len: 13
j_gene: TRBJ2-5
CDR3aa: CASSQGPQETQYF
CDR3nt: TGTGCCAGCAGCCAAGGTCCCCAAGAGACCCAGTACTTC

v_gene: TRBV20-1
abundance: few
d_gene: .
len: 12
j_gene: TRBJ1-2
CDR3aa: CSASTGNYGYTF
CDR3nt: TGCAGTGCTAGTACAGGGAACTATGGCTACACCTTC

v_gene: TRBV2
abundance: .
d_gene: .
len: 11
j_gene: TRBJ2-7
CDR3aa: CASKFRDEQYF
CDR3nt: TGTGCCAGCAAATTTAGGGACGAGCAGTACTTC

v_gene: TRBV5-1
abundance: .
d_gene: .
len: 17
j_gene: TRBJ1-6
CDR3aa: CASSLAGARAAGSPLHF
CDR3nt: TGCGCCAGCAGCTTGGCCGGGGCGAGGGCCGCCGGATCACCCCTCCACTTT

v_gene: TRBV6-5
abundance: .
d_gene: TRBD1
len: 16
j_gene: TRBJ1-2
CDR3aa: CASSYGQADTNYGYTF
CDR3nt: TGTGCCAGTAGTTACGGACAGGCCGACACTAACTATGGCTACACCTTC

v_gene: TRBV18
abundance: .
d_gene: .
len: 16
j_gene: TRBJ2-1
CDR3aa: CASSPSQGTGWNEQFF
CDR3nt: TGTGCCAGCTCACCATCGCAGGGGACCGGTTGGAATGAGCAGTTCTTC

v_gene: TRBV29-1
abundance: .
d_gene: TRBD2
len: 13
j_gene: TRBJ2-7
CDR3aa: CSVQGGGGYEQYF
CDR3nt: TGCAGCGTTCAAGGCGGGGGGGGTTACGAGCAGTACTTC

v_gene: TRBV4-2
abundance: .
d_gene: .
len: 14
j_gene: TRBJ1-1
CDR3aa: CASSPKGVQTEAFF
CDR3nt: TGTGCCAGCAGCCCAAAGGGGGTTCAGACTGAAGCTTTCTTT

v_gene: TRBV5-1
abundance: .
d_gene: .
len: 14
j_gene: TRBJ2-4
CDR3aa: CASSSLGAKNIQYF
CDR3nt: TGCGCCAGCAGCTCTCTAGGGGCCAAAAACATTCAGTACTTC

v_gene: TRBV27
abundance: .
d_gene: .
len: 11
j_gene: TRBJ1-3
CDR3aa: CASSFGYTIYF
CDR3nt: TGTGCCAGCAGTTTCGGGTACACCATATATTTT

v_gene: TRBV5-4
abundance: .
d_gene: .
len: 15
j_gene: TRBJ1-4
CDR3aa: CASSFADSNNEKLFF
CDR3nt: TGTGCCAGCAGCTTCGCGGACAGCAACAATGAAAAACTGTTTTTT

v_gene: TRBV29-1
abundance: .
d_gene: TRBD1
len: 16
j_gene: TRBJ1-4
CDR3aa: CSVVRDRSATNEKLFF
CDR3nt: TGCAGCGTTGTAAGGGACAGGTCGGCAACTAATGAAAAACTGTTTTTT

v_gene: TRBV11-1
abundance: .
d_gene: .
len: 15
j_gene: TRBJ2-3
CDR3aa: CASSLAGGPADTQYF
CDR3nt: TGTGCCAGCAGCTTAGCGGGGGGCCCCGCAGATACGCAGTATTTT

v_gene: TRBV10-3
abundance: .
d_gene: TRBD1
len: 16
j_gene: TRBJ1-6
CDR3aa: CAISPTGGSYNSPLHF
CDR3nt: TGTGCCATCAGTCCTACAGGGGGGTCCTATAATTCACCCCTCCACTTT

v_gene: TRBV5-4
abundance: .
d_gene: .
len: 14
j_gene: TRBJ2-7
CDR3aa: CASSFSGQGDEQYF
CDR3nt: TGTGCCAGCAGCTTCTCGGGCCAGGGCGACGAGCAGTACTTC

v_gene: TRBV6-5
abundance: .
d_gene: .
len: 13
j_gene: TRBJ1-2
CDR3aa: CASAEGANYGYTF
CDR3nt: TGTGCCTCCGCCGAGGGCGCTAACTATGGCTACACCTTC

v_gene: TRBV18
abundance: .
d_gene: TRBD1
len: 15
j_gene: TRBJ1-2
CDR3aa: CASSPWTGSDYGYTF
CDR3nt: TGTGCCAGCTCACCGTGGACAGGGAGCGACTATGGCTACACCTTC

v_gene: TRBV28
abundance: .
d_gene: .
len: 13
j_gene: TRBJ1-4
CDR3aa: CASSLVGAEKLFF
CDR3nt: TGTGCCAGCAGTTTAGTGGGGGCTGAGAAACTGTTTTTT

v_gene: TRBV5-4
abundance: .
d_gene: TRBD2
len: 18
j_gene: TRBJ2-5
CDR3aa: CASSFAPRAGGAQETQYF
CDR3nt: TGTGCCAGCAGCTTCGCCCCTAGGGCGGGGGGGGCCCAAGAGACCCAGTACTTC

v_gene: TRBV19
abundance: .
d_gene: .
len: 16
j_gene: TRBJ1-1
CDR3aa: CASSIDVWKLNTEAFF
CDR3nt: TGTGCCAGTAGTATAGACGTTTGGAAGTTGAACACTGAAGCTTTCTTT

v_gene: TRBV10-3
abundance: few
d_gene: .
len: 13
j_gene: TRBJ1-1
CDR3aa: CAISELLNTEAFF
CDR3nt: TGTGCCATCAGTGAGTTGCTGAACACTGAAGCTTTCTTT

v_gene: TRBV7-3
abundance: .
d_gene: TRBD1
len: 13
j_gene: TRBJ1-2
CDR3aa: CASSPGTGSGYTF
CDR3nt: TGTGCCAGCAGCCCTGGGACAGGGAGTGGCTACACCTTC

v_gene: TRBV7-8
abundance: .
d_gene: TRBD2
len: 17
j_gene: TRBJ2-3
CDR3aa: CASSTGLAGGPTDTQYF
CDR3nt: TGTGCCAGCAGCACCGGACTAGCGGGGGGGCCGACAGATACGCAGTATTTT

v_gene: TRBV5-1
abundance: .
d_gene: TRBD1
len: 14
j_gene: TRBJ2-5
CDR3aa: CASSFRTGQETQYF
CDR3nt: TGCGCCAGCAGCTTTAGGACAGGGCAAGAGACCCAGTACTTC

v_gene: TRBV27
abundance: .
d_gene: .
len: 11
j_gene: TRBJ1-1
CDR3aa: CASSHHTEAFF
CDR3nt: TGTGCCAGCAGTCACCACACTGAAGCTTTCTTT

v_gene: TRBV5-5
abundance: .
d_gene: TRBD1
len: 15
j_gene: TRBJ1-5
CDR3aa: CASRRDSYSNQPQHF
CDR3nt: TGTGCCAGCAGACGGGACAGCTATAGCAATCAGCCCCAGCATTTT

v_gene: TRBV28
abundance: .
d_gene: TRBD1
len: 14
j_gene: TRBJ2-7
CDR3aa: CASRPTGEAYEQYF
CDR3nt: TGTGCCAGCAGACCGACAGGGGAGGCCTACGAGCAGTACTTC

v_gene: TRBV7-2
abundance: few
d_gene: .
len: 15
j_gene: TRBJ2-1
CDR3aa: CASSLGSGLYNEQFF
CDR3nt: TGTGCCAGCAGCTTAGGGAGCGGACTGTACAATGAGCAGTTCTTC